These 12 T cell receptor beta chains came from one sample sequenced in a study of read filtering for tumor transcriptome and immune sequencing. The library was built from roughly 400 ng RNA with molecular barcoded adaptors for alpha/delta and beta/gamma chains. TCRdb itself ran the reads through MiXCR, one entry per CDR3 protein. The sample carries 5,000 to 6,500 distinct CDR3 sequences, 23% recorded once. Sequenced input: a population of CD138-negative cells sorted from bone marrow. The receptors stem from a donor aged 40 or older with multiple myeloma.

The chain is built from TRBV20-1 and TRBJ1-4; D not resolved. This CDR3 contains 13 residues. Germline-derived CDR1 and CDR2 are DFQATT and SNEGSKA (reference sequence). The CDR3 reads CTPPPSTNEKLFF. Here the CDR3 DNA reads TGCACCCCCCCCCCCTCAACTAATGAAAAACTGTTTTTT.

Details on this clonotype: An end of the junction differs from the germline gene, which may be a read error. The V gene is TRBV18, the J gene TRBJ2-7; D possibly matches TRBD1 or TRBD2 (5 bases each). The CDR3 is made up of 14 amino acids. Germline CDR1 and CDR2: KGHSH and LQKENI. DNA for the CDR3: TGTGCCAGCTTACCACGTGTGGGGGACTACGAGCAGTACTTC. As protein: CASLPRVGDYEQYF.

This clonotype was counted at least ten times. The rearrangement uses TRBV3-1 and TRBJ2-5; D could derive from TRBD1 or TRBD2 (5 bases each). The CDR3 covers 12 residues. V was pared by 8 bases and J by 8 bases, with 15 bases between. Germline V gene lookup returns CDR1 LGHDT and CDR2 YNNKEL (reference sequence). CDR3 DNA: TGTGCCAGCCTGGGACGGCCAAGAACCCAGTACTTC. Residues: CASLGRPRTQYF.

This clonotype was seen at least ten times. This chain connects TRBV27 to TRBJ2-2; tentative D call: TRBD1 (6 bases). V lost 7 bases to trimming and J lost 7 bases, with 13 bases between them. Germline-derived CDR1 and CDR2 are MNHEY and SMNVEV (reference sequence). This CDR3 contains 13 residues. Here the CDR3 DNA reads TGTGCCAGCACAGGACAGTGGGACGGGGAGCTGTTTTTT. Translated: CASTGQWDGELFF.

The table lists this clonotype with many counts. This sequence joins TRBV29-1 and TRBJ2-1; 7 bases are a match to TRBD2. Germline loops: CDR1 SQVTM, CDR2 ANQGSEA. CDR3 length: 12 residues. J gave up 15 bases and V 0 bases, and 8 bases lay outside the gene matches. The CDR3 protein is CSVEDLSGERFF. CDR3 DNA sequence: TGCAGCGTTGAAGATCTAAGCGGGGAAAGGTTCTTC.

This clonotype was seen at least ten times. The chain uses TRBV29-1 and TRBJ2-2, with D perhaps TRBD1 (5 bases). Germline lookup yields CDR1 SQVTM and CDR2 ANQGSEA. Trimming took off 4 bases at V and 0 bases at J, with 6 bases between the two ends. The CDR3 covers 13 residues. In DNA form, the CDR3 reads TGCAGCGTTGCGACAGCGAACACCGGGGAGCTGTTTTTT. Translated, it gives CSVATANTGELFF.

This clonotype was found many times. The V gene is TRBV4-3, the J gene TRBJ2-4, with 11 nucleotides matching TRBD2. Germline assignment: CDR1 LGHNA and CDR2 YSLEER. CDR3 length equals 13 residues. V lost 5 bases and J lost 15; bases outside the gene matches: 9. CDR3 nucleotide sequence: TGCGCCAGCAGCTGGGGACTAGCGGCAACCCGGTACTTC. Translating gives CASSWGLAATRYF.

At least ten counts were recorded for this clonotype. The V and J genes are TRBV20-1 and TRBJ2-1, with 10 bases identical to TRBD2. Germline V gene data show CDR1 as DFQATT and CDR2 as SNEGSKA (reference sequence). V lost 6 bases and J lost 6; bases outside the gene matches: 11. The CDR3 totals 15 residues. CDR3 nucleotide sequence: TGCAGTGCAACGGCTAGCGGGAGCATAGGCAATGAGCAGTTCTTC. Translating it yields CSATASGSIGNEQFF.

A note on this clonotype: Sequence at one end of the junction differs from germline and may be a read error. This rearrangement joins TRBV29-1 to TRBJ2-7; tentative D call: TRBD1 (6 bases). CDR3 size: 13 residues. Germline-derived CDR1 and CDR2 are SQVTM and ANQGSEA. CDR3 region: CSAERDNSYEQCF. The DNA of the CDR3 is TGCAGCGCTGAACGGGACAATTCCTACGAGCAGTGCTTC.

A note on this clonotype: Sequence at one end of the junction differs from germline and may be a read error. J is TRBJ1-1 and V is TRBV14; D is undetermined. This CDR3 has 14 amino acids. Germline lookup yields CDR1 SGHDN and CDR2 FVKESK. The CDR3 bases are TGTGCCAGCAGCCAAGCTGCACAGCTCCCTGAAGTTTCCTTT. This encodes CASSQAAQLPEVSF. The whole variable domain, filled in from reference TRBV14 and TRBJ1-1, reads EAGVTQFPSHSVIEKGQTVTLRCDPISGHDNLYWYRRVMGKEIKFLLHFVKESKQDESGMPNNRFLAERTGGTYSTLKVQPAELEDSGVYFCASSQAAQLPEVSFGQGTRLTVV.

This clonotype counts as medium-sized. The chain joins TRBV20-1 to TRBJ2-1; D could derive from TRBD1 or TRBD2 (6 bases each). CDR3 length: 16 residues. Germline V gene data show CDR1 as DFQATT and CDR2 as SNEGSKA (reference sequence). Trimming took off 6 bases at V and 1 base at J, with 19 bases between the two ends. DNA for the CDR3: TGCAGTGCCCTTCGGGGGCGCTCCATTTCCTACAATGAGCAGTTCTTC. Its translation is CSALRGRSISYNEQFF.

This clonotype was counted ten times or more. The chain uses TRBV7-2 and TRBJ2-7; D ambiguous. Germline V gene sequence: CDR1 SGHTA, CDR2 FQGNSA. The CDR3 sequence is 12 residues long. Trimming cost V 4 bases and J 7 bases, with 11 bases left between them. The CDR3 is CASSSLTAEQYF. Written as DNA, the CDR3 is TGTGCCAGCAGCTCCCTAACTGCGGAGCAGTACTTC.